This T cell receptor (beta chain) was recorded in a study of blood T cell repertoires in COVID-19. Study-wide background: From the United States, Italy and Spain came samples of acute and convalescent COVID-19. PBMCs, B-cell-depleted T cells, or T cells were the source of the cDNA or gDNA that made up the material.

The germline V gene encodes CDR1 SNHLY and CDR2 FYNNEI. V trimming: 4 bases; J trimming: 6 bases; junction bases outside the gene matches: 8. The length of the CDR3 is 15 residues. Using immunoSEQ multiplex PCR, the repertoire was profiled, and TCRdb retains in-frame clones only, with some absent. Of 250,000 to 350,000 clones listed, 87% are singletons. The chain combines TRBV2 with TRBJ2-2, with 7 bases that match TRBD1. Material: peripheral blood. This sequence was found in a woman in her 50s who had recovered from COVID-19. The CDR3 DNA sequence: TGTGCCAGCAGTGGGGGATCGGGACAGTCCGGGGAGCTGTTTTTT. Its protein is CASSGGSGQSGELFF.